The entry below describes one TCR beta chain. This sample stems from a study of blood T cell repertoires in COVID-19. Germline CDR1 and CDR2: SQVTM and ANQGSEA. The CDR3 has 13 residues. V lost 8 bases and J lost 5; bases outside the gene matches: 8. Assay used: immunoSEQ multiplex PCR; TCRdb lists only in-frame clones, some missing. This table has 150,000 or so clones, approximately 80% appearing once. This TCR was recovered from a woman aged 55-69 years with COVID-19, enrolled during active disease. The rearrangement joins TRBV29-1 to TRBJ2-5, with 10 positions matching TRBD2. Sequencing was done on a sample of peripheral blood. The CDR3 nucleotides are TGCAGCTACCGAGGTAGCGGGAGGGAGACCCAGTACTTC. Translating gives CSYRGSGRETQYF.